This T cell receptor (beta chain) was obtained from a study of T cell responses to AZD1222 COVID-19 vaccine. Whole-study findings and limits: The peak T cell response came first, and repertoires were sampled only after it.

Germline V gives CDR1 LNHDA, CDR2 SQIVND (reference sequence). CDR3 size: 13 residues. V lost 6 bases to trimming and J lost 3 bases; unmatched junction nucleotides: 4. Assay: immunoSEQ multiplex PCR; the TCRdb copy retains only in-frame clones and omits some. The profile shows 120,000 or so clones, 75% to 85% of them singletons. Notes on this clone: The antigen remains undetermined.

Specimen: peripheral blood, collected 28 days after the second AZD1222 dose. The clonotype comes from an adult who received the AZD1222 COVID-19 vaccine. V usage is TRBV19 and J usage is TRBJ1-1; 7 bases agree with TRBD1. CDR3 nucleotide sequence: TGTGCCAGTAGGTTTACAGGGGACACTGAAGCTTTCTTT. Its protein product is CASRFTGDTEAFF.